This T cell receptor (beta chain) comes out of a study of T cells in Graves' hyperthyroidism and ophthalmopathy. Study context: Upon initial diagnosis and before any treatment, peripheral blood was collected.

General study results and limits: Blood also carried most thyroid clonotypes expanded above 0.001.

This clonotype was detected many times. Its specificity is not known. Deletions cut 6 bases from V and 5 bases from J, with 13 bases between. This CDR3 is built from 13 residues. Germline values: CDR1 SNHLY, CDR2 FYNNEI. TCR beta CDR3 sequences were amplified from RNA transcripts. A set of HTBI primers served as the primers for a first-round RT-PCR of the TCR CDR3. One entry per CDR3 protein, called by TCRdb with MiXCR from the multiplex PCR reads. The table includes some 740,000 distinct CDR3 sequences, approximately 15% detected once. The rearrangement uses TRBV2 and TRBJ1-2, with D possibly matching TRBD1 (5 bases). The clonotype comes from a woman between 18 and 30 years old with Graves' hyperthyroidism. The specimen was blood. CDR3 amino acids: CASRHHGGYGYTF. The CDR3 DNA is TGTGCCAGCAGACACCACGGGGGGTATGGCTACACCTTC. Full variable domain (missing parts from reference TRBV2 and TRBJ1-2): EPEVTQTPSHQVTQMGQEVILRCVPISNHLYFYWYRQILGQKVEFLVSFYNNEISEKSEIFDDQFSVERPDGSNFTLKIRSTKLEDSAMYFCASRHHGGYGYTFGSGTRLTVV.